This T cell receptor (beta chain) comes out of a study of blood T cells in healthy people across ages. General observations from the study: Long-lived donors carried more naive CD4+ cells and greater diversity than aged donors. Across the age range, TCR beta diversity per million T cells fell in a roughly linear way.

Germline loops: CDR1 MNHEY, CDR2 SMNVEV (reference sequence). The junction had 11 bases not matched to a gene; V was cut back by 5 bases and J by 5 bases. The CDR3 runs to 18 residues. The second PCR ran about 6 to 12 cycles with a sample-barcoded 5' primer and J-beta primers. Each CDR3 protein gets one entry after TCRdb re-called the 5' RACE reads with MiXCR. The profile covers over a million distinct CDR3 sequences, with 40% to 45% appearing a single time and approximately 17% taken by the ten largest. This clonotype was counted only a few times. Its target is not known. The clonotype originates from an older woman in good health. Specimen: blood. The chain is built from TRBV27 and TRBJ2-1; 14 bases line up with TRBD2. The CDR3 DNA reads TGTGCCAGCAGTCCGCCGGGACTAGCGGGAGTTGGGAACAATGAGCAGTTCTTC. Translated, it gives CASSPPGLAGVGNNEQFF.